A single sample gave rise to the 25 T cell receptor beta chains below, sequenced in a study of shared clonotypes between healthy human individuals. Sequenced by immunoSEQ multiplex PCR; TCRdb stores in-frame clones only, minus some. Among fewer than 3 million clones listed, 85% to 95% were seen once. Material: naive CD4+ T cells from PBMCs. Subset reported: CD45RA+ positively selected. The receptors here all came from a man between 18 and 35 years old in good health. Some clones in this sample may be carry-over from other donors' samples.

In the case of this clone: This sample includes further DNA sequences coding for the same CDR3. The chain links TRBV18 to TRBJ2-7; 13 bases map to TRBD2. V shed 0 bases, J shed 2 bases, and the junction held 1 base outside the gene matches. The CDR3 is made up of 16 amino acids. Germline V CDR1 and CDR2: KGHSH, LQKENI. The CDR3: CASSPPGLAGAYEQYF. CDR3 coding DNA: TGTGCCAGCTCACCACCTGGACTAGCGGGAGCCTACGAGCAGTACTTC.

The V call is TRBV6-5, the J call TRBJ2-7; D is perhaps TRBD2 (5 bases). CDR3 length: 14 amino acids. Trimming removed 5 bases at V and 6 bases at J, with 17 bases between. Germline CDR1 MNHEY, CDR2 SVGAGI. CDR3 DNA sequence: TGTGCCAGCAGTCCCTCGGGATCCCCCGGCGAGCAGTACTTC. The encoded protein is CASSPSGSPGEQYF.

With respect to this clone: Other nucleotide sequences in the sample specify the same CDR3. The chain couples TRBV6-5 to TRBJ2-5; D not certain. This CDR3 has 12 residues. Germline assignment: CDR1 MNHEY and CDR2 SVGAGI. Trimming stripped 6 bases from V and 2 bases from J, with 7 bases between. Here the CDR3 DNA reads TGTGCCAGCAGGGGAAATCAAGAGACCCAGTACTTC. As protein: CASRGNQETQYF.

The chain combines TRBV2 with TRBJ2-5; TRBD1 matches 10 bases. CDR3 length equals 15 residues. With 4 bases clipped from V and 1 base from J, the junction kept 3 bases outside the gene matches. CDR1 and CDR2 from the germline V gene are SNHLY and FYNNEI. DNA of the CDR3: TGTGCCAGCAGTGGAGACAGGGGGCCCCAAGAGACCCAGTACTTC. It encodes CASSGDRGPQETQYF.

This clone was seen a few times. Other DNA sequences of this sample code for an identical CDR3. This rearrangement joins TRBV28 to TRBJ1-2; no definite D call. V was clipped by 3 bases and J by 8 bases, with 7 bases between them. From germline, CDR1 is MDHEN and CDR2 SYDVKM. There are 11 residues in the CDR3. As DNA, the CDR3 is TGTGCCAGCAGTTTGGGGAACGGCTACACCTTC. Translating gives CASSLGNGYTF.

The chain recombines TRBV7-8 with TRBJ2-2, with 7 bases identical to TRBD1. V shed 6 bases, J shed 1 base, and the junction held 5 bases outside the gene matches. Germline values: CDR1 SGHVS, CDR2 FQNEAQ. This CDR3 is 15 amino acids long. CDR3 DNA sequence: TGTGCCAGCAGTGACAGGGTATTGAACACCGGGGAGCTGTTTTTT. This codes for CASSDRVLNTGELFF. Variable domain in full (rest from reference TRBV7-8 and TRBJ2-2): GAGVSQSPRYKVAKRGQDVALRCDPISGHVSLFWYQQALGQGPEFLTYFQNEAQLDKSGLPSDRFFAERPEGSVSTLKIQRTQQEDSAVYLCASSDRVLNTGELFFGEGSRLTVL.

In its sample, this clone was seen once. The chain's CDR3 is CASSLVVATVPGGTF. CDR3 nucleotides: TGCGCCAGCAGCTTGGTAGTGGCGACAGTCCCGGGGGGCACCTTC. The chain employs TRBV5-1 and TRBJ1-2; TRBD1 might be the D (5 bases). CDR3 length: 15 residues. The V gene lost 0 bases and the J gene lost 13 bases, with 22 bases spanning the gap. CDR1 SGHRS and CDR2 YFSETQ come from the germline V gene.

This rearrangement joins TRBV6-5 to TRBJ1-5; TRBD1 agrees at 8 bases. The CDR3 covers 15 residues. Trimming cost V 6 bases and J 4 bases; bases outside gene matches: 8. Per the germline V gene, CDR1 is MNHEY and CDR2 is SVGAGI. In DNA, the CDR3 is TGTGCCAGCAGACCAGAGGACAGGGAAAATCAGCCCCAGCATTTT. It specifies CASRPEDRENQPQHF.

The chain uses TRBV18 and TRBJ2-1, with 9 nucleotides matching TRBD1. Per the germline V gene, CDR1 is KGHSH and CDR2 is LQKENI. V shed 5 bases, J shed 5 bases, and the junction held 16 bases outside the gene matches. This CDR3 is 18 amino acids long. CDR3 loop: CASSTMIPRQGVHNEQFF. DNA for the CDR3: TGTGCCAGCTCAACCATGATCCCGAGACAGGGGGTTCACAATGAGCAGTTCTTC.

This chain uses TRBV14 with TRBJ2-5; 8 bases line up with TRBD1. J gave up 4 bases and V 6 bases, and 7 bases lay outside the gene matches. The CDR3 is 14 amino acids. The germline gives CDR1 SGHDN, CDR2 FVKESK. Here the CDR3 reads CASSSTGVPETQYF. The CDR3 DNA is TGTGCCAGCAGTTCGACAGGGGTTCCAGAGACCCAGTACTTC.

The rearrangement uses TRBV21-1 and TRBJ2-2; the listed D gene, TRBD1, was not tested against the DNA. TRBV21-1 is a known pseudogene. CDR3 length equals 17 residues. The CDR3 bases are TGTGCCAGCAGCAAGGGGCCGGGACAGGGTATTGGCGGGGAGCTGTTTTTT. It yields the protein CASSKGPGQGIGGELFF.

The gene calls are TRBV7-9 and TRBJ2-5; possible D gene TRBD2, 6 bases. Trimming cost V 8 bases and J 5 bases, with 6 bases left between them. Germline V gene data show CDR1 as SEHNR and CDR2 as FQNEAQ (reference sequence). The CDR3 length is 10 residues. The CDR3 loop is CASGTETQYF. The CDR3 nucleotides are TGTGCCAGCGGGACTGAGACCCAGTACTTC.

V and J are TRBV5-6 and TRBJ1-2; unclear D gene. The CDR3 is made up of 14 amino acids. The germline gives CDR1 SGHDT, CDR2 YYEEEE. The V end was cut by 5 bases, the J end by 8 bases, with 19 bases between. CDR3 sequence (DNA): TGTGCCAGCAGTCTAACCCGGGGTGACGGAGGCTACACCTTC. Residues: CASSLTRGDGGYTF. Drawing the rest from reference TRBV5-6 and TRBJ1-2, the complete variable domain is DAGVTQSPTHLIKTRGQQVTLRCSPKSGHDTVSWYQQALGQGPQFIFQYYEEEERQRGNFPDRFSGHQFPNYSSELNVNALLLGDSALYLCASSLTRGDGGYTFGSGTRLTVV.

This clone has more than one count but fewer than ten. The chain joins TRBV19 to TRBJ1-4; D ambiguous. This CDR3 is built from 13 residues. Germline values: CDR1 LNHDA, CDR2 SQIVND (reference sequence). V lost 5 bases, J lost 5 bases, and 9 bases lay in between. The CDR3 sequence: CASSWRRNEKLFF. DNA for the CDR3: TGTGCCAGTAGTTGGCGGAGGAATGAAAAACTGTTTTTT.

V and J are TRBV27 and TRBJ2-7, with D possibly TRBD1 on 5 matching bases. Trimming removed 4 bases at V and 3 bases at J, with 16 bases between. From germline, CDR1 is MNHEY and CDR2 SMNVEV (reference sequence). The CDR3 has 15 residues. CDR3 loop: CASSSRQIANYEQYF. The CDR3 nucleotides are TGTGCCAGCAGTTCAAGACAGATTGCGAACTACGAGCAGTACTTC.

V and J are TRBV2 and TRBJ1-1; D is perhaps TRBD1 (6 bases). From germline, CDR1 is SNHLY and CDR2 FYNNEI. V lost 7 bases and J lost 3, with 18 bases in between. The CDR3 sequence is 15 residues long. The CDR3 sequence is CASKGRGARYTEAFF. As DNA, the CDR3 is TGTGCCAGCAAGGGGCGGGGGGCAAGGTACACTGAAGCTTTCTTT. Variable domain in full (rest from reference TRBV2 and TRBJ1-1): EPEVTQTPSHQVTQMGQEVILRCVPISNHLYFYWYRQILGQKVEFLVSFYNNEISEKSEIFDDQFSVERPDGSNFTLKIRSTKLEDSAMYFCASKGRGARYTEAFFGQGTRLTVV.

The chain links TRBV15 to TRBJ2-3, with D possibly TRBD2 on 6 matching bases. Trimming took off 0 bases at V and 4 bases at J, with 8 bases between the two ends. CDR3 length: 14 amino acids. CDR1 is LNHNV, CDR2 YYDKDF, per germline (reference sequence). For the CDR3, the DNA is TGTGCCACCAGCAGAGACGGGACTTCAGATACGCAGTATTTT. As protein: CATSRDGTSDTQYF. Together with reference TRBV15 and TRBJ2-3, the CDR3 gives the full variable domain: DAMVIQNPRYQVTQFGKPVTLSCSQTLNHNVMYWYQQKSSQAPKLLFHYYDKDFNNEADTPDNFQSRRPNTSFCFLDIRSPGLGDTAMYLCATSRDGTSDTQYFGPGTRLTVL.

The CDR3 DNA reads as TGTGCCAGCAGCTTAGCGGGATACACTGAAGCTTTCTTT. Translated, it gives CASSLAGYTEAFF. The chain has TRBV7-2 and TRBJ1-1; D is unclear. V dropped 0 bases and J dropped 3 bases, with 5 bases sitting between them. The CDR3 is made up of 13 amino acids. Germline assignment: CDR1 SGHTA and CDR2 FQGNSA.

V gene TRBV6-5 combines with J gene TRBJ2-6, with D unresolved. Germline CDR1 and CDR2: MNHEY and SVGAGI. The V and J ends lost 6 bases and 1 base respectively, with 10 bases between them. This CDR3 spans 15 amino acids. The CDR3 spells CASSTHVSGANVLTF. The CDR3 DNA sequence: TGTGCCAGCAGCACTCATGTGTCTGGGGCCAACGTCCTGACTTTC.

This clone came up once. This chain connects TRBV28 to TRBJ1-2, with 8 positions matching TRBD1. There are 15 residues in the CDR3. J gave up 4 bases and V 6 bases, and 10 bases lay outside the gene matches. Per germline, CDR1 MDHEN and CDR2 SYDVKM. In DNA form, the CDR3 reads TGTGCCAGCAGACTCGATGGACAGGGATTCTATGGCTACACCTTC. Encoded protein: CASRLDGQGFYGYTF.

This clone was observed a single time. The chain recombines TRBV19 with TRBJ2-7, with 7 bases matching TRBD1. This CDR3 comprises 15 residues. V shed 4 bases and J 3 bases; nucleotides not matched to a gene: 9. The germline V gene has CDR1 LNHDA and CDR2 SQIVND (reference sequence). As DNA, the CDR3 is TGTGCCAGTAGTACAATCCGGGACAGCAACTACGAGCAGTACTTC. It codes for CASSTIRDSNYEQYF.

The chain joins TRBV9 to TRBJ2-3; D is perhaps TRBD2 (5 bases). CDR3 length: 16 amino acids. The V gene lost 0 bases and the J gene lost 1 base, with 12 bases spanning the gap. Germline V CDR1 and CDR2: SGDLS, YYNGEE. The CDR3 nucleotides are TGTGCCAGCAGCGTAGGACCCACGGAGGGCACAGATACGCAGTATTTT. Translated: CASSVGPTEGTDTQYF.

V gene TRBV2 combines with J gene TRBJ1-5, with D unclear. The CDR3 totals 12 residues. The V end was cut by 5 bases, the J end by 7 bases, with 9 bases between. CDR1 SNHLY and CDR2 FYNNEI come from the germline V gene. The CDR3 DNA follows: TGTGCCAGCAGTACAGAGGACCAGCCCCAGCATTTT. Residues: CASSTEDQPQHF.

The chain links TRBV9 to TRBJ2-5; D is uncertain. Deletions cut 4 bases from V and 5 bases from J, with 15 bases between. The CDR3 is made up of 14 amino acids. Germline CDR1 SGDLS, CDR2 YYNGEE. CDR3 loop: CASSPSTRMETQYF. The CDR3 DNA reads TGTGCCAGCAGCCCAAGCACCCGGATGGAGACCCAGTACTTC. The entire variable domain, with the rest obtained from reference TRBV9 and TRBJ2-5, is as follows: DSGVTQTPKHLITATGQRVTLRCSPRSGDLSVYWYQQSLDQGLQFLIQYYNGEERAKGNILERFSAQQFPDLHSELNLSSLELGDSALYFCASSPSTRMETQYFGPGTRLLVL.

The chain has TRBV18 and TRBJ1-3, with TRBD1 matching 7 bases. CDR1 KGHSH and CDR2 LQKENI come from the germline V gene. This CDR3 spans 19 amino acids. Germline trimming cut 1 base from V and 0 bases from J; bases unmatched to any gene: 12. The chain's CDR3 is CASSPLVSGQAFSGNTIYF. Here the CDR3 DNA reads TGTGCCAGCTCACCACTAGTTTCCGGACAGGCCTTCTCTGGAAACACCATATATTTT.